This T cell receptor beta chain originates from a study of blood T cell repertoires in COVID-19. Study details: T cells, B-cell-depleted T cells, or PBMCs supplied cDNA or gDNA.

CDR1 and CDR2 from the germline V gene are SGHNT and YYREEE (reference sequence). V was clipped by 4 bases and J by 10 bases, with 21 bases between them. CDR3 size: 16 residues. Source study methods: Estimation of nucleated cell counts relied on the amplification of reference gene primers. Using immunoSEQ multiplex PCR, the repertoire was profiled, and TCRdb retains in-frame clones only, with some absent. The V and J calls and clone size come from that table; D and trimming were worked out from the DNA. The table includes over 50,000 clones, about 86% detected once. The chain carries TRBV5-4 and TRBJ1-6; D is perhaps TRBD1 (6 bases). The sequenced sample consisted of peripheral blood. The sequence derives from an older man with active COVID-19. The CDR3 reads CASSPGGDTGPSPLHF. CDR3 sequence (DNA): TGTGCCAGCAGCCCAGGTGGGGACACCGGACCCTCACCCCTCCACTTT. Full variable domain (remainder filled in from reference TRBV5-4 and TRBJ1-6): ETGVTQSPTHLIKTRGQQVTLRCSSQSGHNTVSWYQQALGQGPQFIFQYYREEENGRGNFPPRFSGLQFPNYSSELNVNALELDDSALYLCASSPGGDTGPSPLHFGNGTRLTVT.